This TCR beta chain was recorded in a study of CD8 T cell repertoires and HIV-1 epitope variants. Study-wide context: Each of Twenty-five Gag and Nef epitope peptides stimulated a separate culture. Tested: three Gag epitope families, Nef HW9 and YT9. 1M T cells were kept uncultured as a baseline. General study points: Some 10 antigen-specific TCR beta clonotypes were found; about 6 seemed cross-reactive to variants.

The protocol was immunoSEQ multiplex PCR, while the TCRdb copy is restricted to in-frame clones and leaves out a portion. The data show about 5,900 clones, with around 60% seen just once and around 41% held by the top ten. As concerns this clone: Its cognate antigen is unknown.

This CDR3 has 12 residues. The V and J ends lost 0 bases and 8 bases respectively, with 7 bases between them. Germline V gene sequence: CDR1 MNHNY, CDR2 SVGAGI (reference sequence). The chain uses TRBV6-6 and TRBJ1-1; D is perhaps TRBD1 (5 bases). Material: cultured CD8+ T cells derived from PBMCs. The TCR comes from a male donor with HIV. CDR3 sequence reads: CASSYSKGEAFF. The CDR3 DNA reads as TGTGCCAGCAGTTACTCAAAGGGGGAAGCTTTCTTT.